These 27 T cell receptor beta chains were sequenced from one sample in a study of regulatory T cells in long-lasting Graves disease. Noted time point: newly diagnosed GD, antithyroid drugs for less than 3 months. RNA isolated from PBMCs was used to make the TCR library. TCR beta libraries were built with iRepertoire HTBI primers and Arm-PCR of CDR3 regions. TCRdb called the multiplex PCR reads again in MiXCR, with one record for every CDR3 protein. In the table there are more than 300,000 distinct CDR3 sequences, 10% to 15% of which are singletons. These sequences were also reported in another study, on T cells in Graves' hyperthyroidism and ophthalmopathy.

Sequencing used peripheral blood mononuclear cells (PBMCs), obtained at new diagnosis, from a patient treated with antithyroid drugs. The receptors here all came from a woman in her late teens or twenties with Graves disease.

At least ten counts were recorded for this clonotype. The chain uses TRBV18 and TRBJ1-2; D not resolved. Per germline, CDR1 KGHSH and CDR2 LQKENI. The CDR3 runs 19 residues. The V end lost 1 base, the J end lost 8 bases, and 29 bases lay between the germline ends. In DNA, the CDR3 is TGTGCCAGCTCACCACGCGACCTTGTTGCAGAGTATTATGTTGGAGGCTACACCTTC. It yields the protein CASSPRDLVAEYYVGGYTF.

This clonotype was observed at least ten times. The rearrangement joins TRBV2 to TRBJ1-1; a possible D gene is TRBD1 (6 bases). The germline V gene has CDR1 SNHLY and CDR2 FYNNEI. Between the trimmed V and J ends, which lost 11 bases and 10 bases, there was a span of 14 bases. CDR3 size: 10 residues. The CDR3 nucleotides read TGTGCCCACGGGGGGGGCCTAGCTTTCTTT. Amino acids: CAHGGGLAFF.

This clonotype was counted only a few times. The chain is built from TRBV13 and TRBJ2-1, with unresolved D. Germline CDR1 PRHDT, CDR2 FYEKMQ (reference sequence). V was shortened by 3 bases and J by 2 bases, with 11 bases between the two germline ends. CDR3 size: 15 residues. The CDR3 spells CASSLVPEPYNEQFF. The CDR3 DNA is TGTGCCAGCAGCTTGGTGCCAGAGCCCTACAATGAGCAGTTCTTC.

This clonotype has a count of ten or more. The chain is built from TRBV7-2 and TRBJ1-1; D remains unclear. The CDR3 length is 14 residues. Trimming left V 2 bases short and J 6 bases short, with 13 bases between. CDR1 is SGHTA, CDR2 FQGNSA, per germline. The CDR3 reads CASSLKVPSPEAFF. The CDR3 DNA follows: TGTGCCAGCAGCTTAAAAGTACCGAGTCCTGAAGCTTTCTTT.

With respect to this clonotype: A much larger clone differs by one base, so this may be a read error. As DNA, the CDR3 is TGTGCCAGCAGTGAATTGGGACGGGGAGGGAGAGAGCAGTACTTC. Translating gives CASSELGRGGREQYF. The V and J genes are TRBV25-1 and TRBJ2-7, with TRBD2 matching over 7 bases. J gave up 7 bases and V 1 base, and 10 bases lay outside the gene matches. This CDR3 contains 15 residues. Germline assignment: CDR1 MGHDK and CDR2 SYGVNS.

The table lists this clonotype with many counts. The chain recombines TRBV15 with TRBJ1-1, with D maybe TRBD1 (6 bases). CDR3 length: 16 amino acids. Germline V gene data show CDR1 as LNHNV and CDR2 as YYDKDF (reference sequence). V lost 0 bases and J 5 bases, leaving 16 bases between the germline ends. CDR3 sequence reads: CATSRDLNRRGTEAFF. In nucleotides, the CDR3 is TGTGCCACCAGCAGAGATCTTAACCGCAGGGGAACTGAAGCTTTCTTT.

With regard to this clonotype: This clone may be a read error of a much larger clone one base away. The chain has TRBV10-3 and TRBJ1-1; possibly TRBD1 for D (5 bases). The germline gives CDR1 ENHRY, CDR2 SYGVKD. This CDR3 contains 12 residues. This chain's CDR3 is CAIRTANSEAFF. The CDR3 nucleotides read TGTGCCATCAGGACAGCGAACTCTGAAGCTTTCTTT.

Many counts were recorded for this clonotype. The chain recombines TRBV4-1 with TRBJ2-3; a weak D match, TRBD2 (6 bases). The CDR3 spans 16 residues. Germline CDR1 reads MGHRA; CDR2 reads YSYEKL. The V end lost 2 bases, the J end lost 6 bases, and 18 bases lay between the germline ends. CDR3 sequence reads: CASSQTGRGSPDTQYF. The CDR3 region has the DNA TGCGCCAGCAGCCAAACCGGCCGGGGGAGTCCCGATACGCAGTATTTT.

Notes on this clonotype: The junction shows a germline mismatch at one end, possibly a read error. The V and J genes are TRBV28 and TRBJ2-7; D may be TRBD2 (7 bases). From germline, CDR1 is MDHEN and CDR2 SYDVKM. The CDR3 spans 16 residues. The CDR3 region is CASSFLGGARTYEQYF. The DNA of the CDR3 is TGCGCCAGCAGTTTTTTGGGGGGGGCGCGAACCTACGAGCAGTACTTC. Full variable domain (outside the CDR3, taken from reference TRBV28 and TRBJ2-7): DVKVTQSSRYLVKRTGEKVFLECVQDMDHENMFWYRQDPGLGLRLIYFSYDVKMKEKGDIPEGYSVSREKKERFSLILESASTNQTSMYLCASSFLGGARTYEQYFGPGTRLTVT.

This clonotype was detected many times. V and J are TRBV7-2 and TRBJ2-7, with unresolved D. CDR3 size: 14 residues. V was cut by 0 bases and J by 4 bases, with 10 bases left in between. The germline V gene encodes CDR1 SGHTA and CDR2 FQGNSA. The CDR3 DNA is TGTGCCAGCAGCTTAGCCCCCGAGACATACGAGCAGTACTTC. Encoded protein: CASSLAPETYEQYF.

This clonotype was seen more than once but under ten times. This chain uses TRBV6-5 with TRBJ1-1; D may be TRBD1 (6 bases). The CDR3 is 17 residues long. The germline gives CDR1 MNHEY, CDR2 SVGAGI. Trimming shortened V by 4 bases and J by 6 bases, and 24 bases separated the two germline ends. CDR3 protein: CASSLLSITGSLAEAFF. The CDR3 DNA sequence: TGTGCCAGCAGTTTACTCTCAATAACAGGGAGTCTCGCTGAAGCTTTCTTT.

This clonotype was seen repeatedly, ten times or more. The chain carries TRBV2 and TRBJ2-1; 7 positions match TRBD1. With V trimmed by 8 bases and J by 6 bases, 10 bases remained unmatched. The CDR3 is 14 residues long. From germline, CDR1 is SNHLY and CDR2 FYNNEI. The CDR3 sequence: CASQRSRDSNEQFF. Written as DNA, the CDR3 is TGTGCCAGCCAGAGATCCCGGGACAGCAATGAGCAGTTCTTC. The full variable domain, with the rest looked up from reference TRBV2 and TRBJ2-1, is EPEVTQTPSHQVTQMGQEVILRCVPISNHLYFYWYRQILGQKVEFLVSFYNNEISEKSEIFDDQFSVERPDGSNFTLKIRSTKLEDSAMYFCASQRSRDSNEQFFGPGTRLTVL.

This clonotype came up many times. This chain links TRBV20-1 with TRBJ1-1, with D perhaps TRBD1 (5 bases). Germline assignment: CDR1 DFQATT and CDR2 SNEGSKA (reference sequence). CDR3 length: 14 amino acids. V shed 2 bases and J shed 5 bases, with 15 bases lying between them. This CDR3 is CSARMATRDTEAFF. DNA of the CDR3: TGCAGTGCTAGAATGGCCACCAGGGATACTGAAGCTTTCTTT.

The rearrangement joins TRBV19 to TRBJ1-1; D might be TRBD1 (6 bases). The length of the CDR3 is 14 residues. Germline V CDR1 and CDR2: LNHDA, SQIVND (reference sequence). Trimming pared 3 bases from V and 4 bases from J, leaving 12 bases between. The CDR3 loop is CASSIGAGVTEAFF. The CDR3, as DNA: TGTGCCAGTAGTATCGGGGCAGGGGTCACTGAAGCTTTCTTT.

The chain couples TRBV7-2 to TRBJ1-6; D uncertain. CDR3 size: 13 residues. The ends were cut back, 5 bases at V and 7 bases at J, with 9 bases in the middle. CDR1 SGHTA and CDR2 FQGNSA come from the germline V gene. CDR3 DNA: TGTGCCAGCAGCAGGGATCCAAATTCACCCCTCCACTTT. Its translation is CASSRDPNSPLHF.

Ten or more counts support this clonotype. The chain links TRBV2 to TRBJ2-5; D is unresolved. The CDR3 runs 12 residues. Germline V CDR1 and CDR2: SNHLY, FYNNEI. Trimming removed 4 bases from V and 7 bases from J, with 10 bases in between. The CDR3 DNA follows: TGTGCCAGCAGTGCTGGATCCGTGACCCAGTACTTC. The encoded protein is CASSAGSVTQYF.

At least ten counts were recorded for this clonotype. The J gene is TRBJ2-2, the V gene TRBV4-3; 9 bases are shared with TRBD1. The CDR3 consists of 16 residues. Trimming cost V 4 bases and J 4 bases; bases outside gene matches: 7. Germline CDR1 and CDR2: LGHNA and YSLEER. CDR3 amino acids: CASSPIKGQGTGELFF. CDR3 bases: TGCGCCAGCAGCCCAATCAAGGGACAGGGCACCGGGGAGCTGTTTTTT.

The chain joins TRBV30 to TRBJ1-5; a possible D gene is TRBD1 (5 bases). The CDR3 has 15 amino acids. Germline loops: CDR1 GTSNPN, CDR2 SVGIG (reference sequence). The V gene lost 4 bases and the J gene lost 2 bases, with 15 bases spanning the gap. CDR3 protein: CAWNRGQTGNQPQHF. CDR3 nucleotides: TGTGCCTGGAACCGAGGACAAACTGGCAATCAGCCCCAGCATTTT.

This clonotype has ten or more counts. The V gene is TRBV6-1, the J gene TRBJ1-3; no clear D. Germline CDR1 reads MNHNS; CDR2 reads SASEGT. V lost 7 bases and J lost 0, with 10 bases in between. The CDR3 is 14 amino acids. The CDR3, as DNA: TGTGCCAGCACCCAGGTGTACTCTGGAAACACCATATATTTT. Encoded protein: CASTQVYSGNTIYF.

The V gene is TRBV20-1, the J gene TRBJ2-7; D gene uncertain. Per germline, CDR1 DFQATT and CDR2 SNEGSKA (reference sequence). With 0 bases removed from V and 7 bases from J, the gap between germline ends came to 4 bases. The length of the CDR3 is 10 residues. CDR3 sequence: CSARDREQYF. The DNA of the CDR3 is TGCAGTGCTAGAGACAGAGAGCAGTACTTC.

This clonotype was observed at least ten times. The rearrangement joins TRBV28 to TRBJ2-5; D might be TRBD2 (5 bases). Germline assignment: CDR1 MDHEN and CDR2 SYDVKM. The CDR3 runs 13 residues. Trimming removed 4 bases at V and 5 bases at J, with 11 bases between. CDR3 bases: TGTGCCAGCAGTTCGGAGGTGAAGGAGACCCAGTACTTC. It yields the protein CASSSEVKETQYF.

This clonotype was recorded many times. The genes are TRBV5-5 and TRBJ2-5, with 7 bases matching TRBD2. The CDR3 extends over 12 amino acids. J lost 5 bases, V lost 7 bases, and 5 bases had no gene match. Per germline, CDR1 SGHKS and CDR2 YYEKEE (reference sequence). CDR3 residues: CASSTAGETQYF. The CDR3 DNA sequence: TGTGCCAGCTCCACAGCGGGGGAGACCCAGTACTTC.

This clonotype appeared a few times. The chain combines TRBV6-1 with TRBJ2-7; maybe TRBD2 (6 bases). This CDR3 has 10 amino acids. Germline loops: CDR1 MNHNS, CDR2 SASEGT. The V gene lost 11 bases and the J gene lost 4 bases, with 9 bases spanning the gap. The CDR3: CAGGRYEQYF. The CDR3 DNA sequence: TGTGCCGGTGGGAGGTACGAGCAGTACTTC.

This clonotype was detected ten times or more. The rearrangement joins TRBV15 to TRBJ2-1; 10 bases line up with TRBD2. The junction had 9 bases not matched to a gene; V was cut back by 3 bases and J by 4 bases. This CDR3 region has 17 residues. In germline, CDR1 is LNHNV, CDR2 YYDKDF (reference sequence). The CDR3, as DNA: TGTGCCACCAGCAGGGGAAGCGGGAGGGCCGTTTACAATGAGCAGTTCTTC. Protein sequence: CATSRGSGRAVYNEQFF.

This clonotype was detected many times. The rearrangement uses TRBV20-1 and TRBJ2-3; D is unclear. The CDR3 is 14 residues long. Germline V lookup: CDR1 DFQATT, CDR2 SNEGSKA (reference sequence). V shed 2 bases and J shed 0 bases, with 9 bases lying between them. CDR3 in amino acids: CSARRRISTDTQYF. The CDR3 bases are TGCAGTGCTAGAAGGCGGATCAGCACAGATACGCAGTATTTT.

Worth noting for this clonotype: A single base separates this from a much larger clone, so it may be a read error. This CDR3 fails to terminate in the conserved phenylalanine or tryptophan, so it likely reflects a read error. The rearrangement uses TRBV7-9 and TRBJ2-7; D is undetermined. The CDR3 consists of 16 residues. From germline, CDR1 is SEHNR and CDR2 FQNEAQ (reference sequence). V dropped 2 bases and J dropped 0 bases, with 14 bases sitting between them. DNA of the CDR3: TGTGCCAGCAGCTTAATCGGCGTAGCCTCCTCCTACGAGCAGTACCTC. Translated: CASSLIGVASSYEQYL.

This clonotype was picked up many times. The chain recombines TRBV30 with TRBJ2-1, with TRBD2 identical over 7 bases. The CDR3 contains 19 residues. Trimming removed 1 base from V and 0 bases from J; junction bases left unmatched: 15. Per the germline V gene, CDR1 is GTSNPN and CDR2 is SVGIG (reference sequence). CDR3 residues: CAWSGGTTLFQSSYNEQFF. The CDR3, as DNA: TGTGCCTGGAGTGGCGGGACTACCCTTTTTCAAAGCTCCTACAATGAGCAGTTCTTC.